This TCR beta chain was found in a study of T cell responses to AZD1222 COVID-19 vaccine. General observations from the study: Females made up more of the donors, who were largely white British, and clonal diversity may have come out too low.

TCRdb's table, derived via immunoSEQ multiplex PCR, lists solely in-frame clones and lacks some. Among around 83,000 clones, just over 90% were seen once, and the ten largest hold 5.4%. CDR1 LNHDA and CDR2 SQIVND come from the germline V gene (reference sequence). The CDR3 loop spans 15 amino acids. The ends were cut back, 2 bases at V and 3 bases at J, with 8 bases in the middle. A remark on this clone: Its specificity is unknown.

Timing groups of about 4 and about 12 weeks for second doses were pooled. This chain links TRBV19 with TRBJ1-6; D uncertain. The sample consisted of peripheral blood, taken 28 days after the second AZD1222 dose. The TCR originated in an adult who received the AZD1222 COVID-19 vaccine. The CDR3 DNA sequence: TGTGCCAGTAGTATAAAGGCAGGCTATAATTCACCCCTCCACTTT. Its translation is CASSIKAGYNSPLHF.